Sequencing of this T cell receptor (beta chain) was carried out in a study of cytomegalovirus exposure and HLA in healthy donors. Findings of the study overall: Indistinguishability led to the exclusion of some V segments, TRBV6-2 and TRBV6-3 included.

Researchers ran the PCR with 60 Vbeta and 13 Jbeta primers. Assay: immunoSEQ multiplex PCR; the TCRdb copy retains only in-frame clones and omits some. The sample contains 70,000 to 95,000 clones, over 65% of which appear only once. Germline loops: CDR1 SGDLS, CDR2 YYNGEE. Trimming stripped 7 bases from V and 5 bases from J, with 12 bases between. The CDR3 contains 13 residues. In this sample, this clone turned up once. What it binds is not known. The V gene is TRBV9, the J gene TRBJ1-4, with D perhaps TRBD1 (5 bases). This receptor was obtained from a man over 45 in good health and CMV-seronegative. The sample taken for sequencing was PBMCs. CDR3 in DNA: TGTGCCAGCCGGGGGGGGGAGAATGAAAAACTGTTTTTT. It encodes CASRGGENEKLFF. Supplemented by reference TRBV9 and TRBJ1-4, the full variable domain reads DSGVTQTPKHLITATGQRVTLRCSPRSGDLSVYWYQQSLDQGLQFLIQYYNGEERAKGNILERFSAQQFPDLHSELNLSSLELGDSALYFCASRGGENEKLFFGSGTQLSVL.